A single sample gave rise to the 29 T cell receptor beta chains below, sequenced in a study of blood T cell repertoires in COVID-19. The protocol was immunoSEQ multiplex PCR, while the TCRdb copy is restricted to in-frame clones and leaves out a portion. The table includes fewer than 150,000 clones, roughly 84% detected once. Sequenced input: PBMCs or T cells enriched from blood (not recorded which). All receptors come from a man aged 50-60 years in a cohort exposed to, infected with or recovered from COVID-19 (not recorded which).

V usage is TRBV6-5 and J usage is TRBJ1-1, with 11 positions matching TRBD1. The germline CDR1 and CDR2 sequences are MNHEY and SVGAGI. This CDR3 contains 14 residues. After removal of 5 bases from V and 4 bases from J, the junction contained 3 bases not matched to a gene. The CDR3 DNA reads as TGTGCCAGCAGTCCCGGGACAGGGGGCACTGAAGCTTTCTTT. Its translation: CASSPGTGGTEAFF.

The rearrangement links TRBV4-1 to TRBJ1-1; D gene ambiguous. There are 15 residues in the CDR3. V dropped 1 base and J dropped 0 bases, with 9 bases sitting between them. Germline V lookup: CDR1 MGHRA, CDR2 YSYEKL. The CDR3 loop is CASSQGPGMNTEAFF. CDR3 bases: TGCGCCAGCAGCCAAGGGCCGGGGATGAACACTGAAGCTTTCTTT.

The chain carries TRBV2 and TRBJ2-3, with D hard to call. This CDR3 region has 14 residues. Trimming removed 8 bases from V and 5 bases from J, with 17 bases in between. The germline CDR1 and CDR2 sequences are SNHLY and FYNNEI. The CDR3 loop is CASSFGELQDTQYF. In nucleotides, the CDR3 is TGTGCCAGCTCATTTGGAGAACTGCAAGATACGCAGTATTTT. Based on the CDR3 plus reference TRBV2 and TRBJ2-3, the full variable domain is EPEVTQTPSHQVTQMGQEVILRCVPISNHLYFYWYRQILGQKVEFLVSFYNNEISEKSEIFDDQFSVERPDGSNFTLKIRSTKLEDSAMYFCASSFGELQDTQYFGPGTRLTVL.

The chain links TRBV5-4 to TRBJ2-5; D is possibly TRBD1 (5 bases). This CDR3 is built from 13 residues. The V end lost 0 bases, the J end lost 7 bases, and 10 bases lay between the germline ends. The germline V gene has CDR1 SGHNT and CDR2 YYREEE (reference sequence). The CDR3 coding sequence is TGTGCCAGCAGCTTGGGGGGCCCCGGGACCCAGTACTTC. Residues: CASSLGGPGTQYF.

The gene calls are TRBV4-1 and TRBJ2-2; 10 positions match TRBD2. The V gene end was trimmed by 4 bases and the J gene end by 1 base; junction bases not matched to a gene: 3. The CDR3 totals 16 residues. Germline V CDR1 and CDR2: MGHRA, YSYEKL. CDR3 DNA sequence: TGCGCCAGCAGCCGAGCGGGAGGGGGGAACACCGGGGAGCTGTTTTTT. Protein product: CASSRAGGGNTGELFF.

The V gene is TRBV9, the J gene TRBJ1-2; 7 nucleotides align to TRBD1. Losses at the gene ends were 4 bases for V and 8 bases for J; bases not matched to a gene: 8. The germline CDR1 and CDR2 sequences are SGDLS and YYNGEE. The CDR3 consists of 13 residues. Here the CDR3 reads CASSQYQGEGYTF. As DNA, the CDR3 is TGTGCCAGCAGCCAATATCAGGGGGAAGGCTACACCTTC.

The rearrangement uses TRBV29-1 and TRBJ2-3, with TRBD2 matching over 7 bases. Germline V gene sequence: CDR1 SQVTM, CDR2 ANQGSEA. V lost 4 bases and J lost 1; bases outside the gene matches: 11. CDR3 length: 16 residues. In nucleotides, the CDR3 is TGCAGCGTTGTCGCCCCAGCGGGGAAACGCACAGATACGCAGTATTTT. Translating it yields CSVVAPAGKRTDTQYF.

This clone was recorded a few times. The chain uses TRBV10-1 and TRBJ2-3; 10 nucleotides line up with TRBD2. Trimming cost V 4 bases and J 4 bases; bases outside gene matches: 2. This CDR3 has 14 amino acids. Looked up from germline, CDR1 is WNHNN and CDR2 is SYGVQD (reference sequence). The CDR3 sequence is CASSGAGGADTQYF. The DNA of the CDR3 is TGCGCCAGCAGTGGAGCGGGAGGGGCAGATACGCAGTATTTT.

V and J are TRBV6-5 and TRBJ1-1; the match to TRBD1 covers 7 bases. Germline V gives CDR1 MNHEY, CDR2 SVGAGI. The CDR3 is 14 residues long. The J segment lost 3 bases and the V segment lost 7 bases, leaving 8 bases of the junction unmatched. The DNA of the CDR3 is TGTGCCAGCAATCCAGGACAGGCGTACACTGAAGCTTTCTTT. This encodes CASNPGQAYTEAFF.

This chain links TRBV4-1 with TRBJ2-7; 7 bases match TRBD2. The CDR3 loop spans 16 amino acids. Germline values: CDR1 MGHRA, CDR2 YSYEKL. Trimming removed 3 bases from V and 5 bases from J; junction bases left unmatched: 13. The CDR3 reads CASSQEGKSRGDEQYF. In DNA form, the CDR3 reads TGCGCCAGCAGCCAGGAAGGGAAGTCCCGGGGGGACGAGCAGTACTTC.

The DNA of the CDR3 is TGTGCCAGCAGTCTCAGCCCGGGTGAAAAACTGTTTTTT. As protein: CASSLSPGEKLFF. This chain uses TRBV9 with TRBJ1-4; D remains ambiguous. With 5 bases removed from V and 7 bases from J, the gap between germline ends came to 12 bases. This CDR3 has 13 amino acids. CDR1 and CDR2 from the germline V gene are SGDLS and YYNGEE.

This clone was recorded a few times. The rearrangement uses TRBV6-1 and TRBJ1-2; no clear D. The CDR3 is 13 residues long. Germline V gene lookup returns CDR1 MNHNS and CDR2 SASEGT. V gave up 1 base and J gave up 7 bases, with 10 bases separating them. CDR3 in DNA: TGTGCCAGCAGTGAAGGAATGGGAGGTGGCTACACCTTC. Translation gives CASSEGMGGGYTF.

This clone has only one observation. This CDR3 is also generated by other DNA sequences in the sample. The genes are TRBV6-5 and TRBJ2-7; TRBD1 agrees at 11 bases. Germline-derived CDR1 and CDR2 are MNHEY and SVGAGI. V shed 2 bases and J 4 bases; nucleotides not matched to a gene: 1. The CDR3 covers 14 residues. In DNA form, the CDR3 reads TGTGCCAGCAGTTACGGACAGGGGGCGTACGAGCAGTACTTC. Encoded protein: CASSYGQGAYEQYF.

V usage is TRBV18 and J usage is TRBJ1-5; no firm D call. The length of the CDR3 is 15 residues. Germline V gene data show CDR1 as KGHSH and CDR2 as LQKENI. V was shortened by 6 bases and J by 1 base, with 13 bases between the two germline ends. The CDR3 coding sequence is TGTGCCAGCTCCCCAACCCCTAGGAGCAATCAGCCCCAGCATTTT. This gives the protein CASSPTPRSNQPQHF. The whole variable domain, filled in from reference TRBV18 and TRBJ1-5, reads NAGVMQNPRHLVRRRGQEARLRCSPMKGHSHVYWYRQLPEEGLKFMVYLQKENIIDESGMPKERFSAEFPKEGPSILRIQQVVRGDSAAYFCASSPTPRSNQPQHFGDGTRLSIL.

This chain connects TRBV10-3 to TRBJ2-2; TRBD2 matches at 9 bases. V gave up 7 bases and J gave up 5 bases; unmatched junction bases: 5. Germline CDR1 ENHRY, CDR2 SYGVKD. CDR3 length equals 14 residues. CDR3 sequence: CAITKREDTGELFF. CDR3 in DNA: TGTGCCATCACGAAGCGGGAGGATACCGGGGAGCTGTTTTTT.

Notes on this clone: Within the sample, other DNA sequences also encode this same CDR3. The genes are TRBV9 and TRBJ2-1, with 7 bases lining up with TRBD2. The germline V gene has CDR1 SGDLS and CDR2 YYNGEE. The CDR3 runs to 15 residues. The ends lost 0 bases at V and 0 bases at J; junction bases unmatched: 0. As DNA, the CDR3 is TGTGCCAGCAGCGTAGCGGGGGGCTCCTACAATGAGCAGTTCTTC. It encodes CASSVAGGSYNEQFF.

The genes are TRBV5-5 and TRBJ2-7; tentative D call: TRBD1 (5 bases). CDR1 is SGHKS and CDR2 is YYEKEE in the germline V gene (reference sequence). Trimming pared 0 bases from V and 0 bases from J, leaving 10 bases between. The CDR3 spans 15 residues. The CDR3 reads CASSLGGATSYEQYF. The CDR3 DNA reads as TGTGCCAGCAGCTTGGGTGGGGCCACCTCCTACGAGCAGTACTTC.

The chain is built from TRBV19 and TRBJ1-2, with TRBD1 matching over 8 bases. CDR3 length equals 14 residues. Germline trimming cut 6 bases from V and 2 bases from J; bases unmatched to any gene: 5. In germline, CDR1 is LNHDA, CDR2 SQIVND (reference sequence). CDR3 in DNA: TGTGCCAGTAGAGGACAGGGCGAAAACTATGGCTACACCTTC. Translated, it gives CASRGQGENYGYTF. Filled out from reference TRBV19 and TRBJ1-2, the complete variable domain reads DGGITQSPKYLFRKEGQNVTLSCEQNLNHDAMYWYRQDPGQGLRLIYYSQIVNDFQKGDIAEGYSVSREKKESFPLTVTSAQKNPTAFYLCASRGQGENYGYTFGSGTRLTVV.

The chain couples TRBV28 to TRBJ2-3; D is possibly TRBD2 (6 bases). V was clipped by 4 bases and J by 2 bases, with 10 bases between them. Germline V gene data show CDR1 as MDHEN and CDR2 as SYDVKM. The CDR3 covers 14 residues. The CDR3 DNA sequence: TGTGCCAGCAGTTCCGGAGGGGACACAGATACGCAGTATTTT. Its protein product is CASSSGGDTDTQYF.

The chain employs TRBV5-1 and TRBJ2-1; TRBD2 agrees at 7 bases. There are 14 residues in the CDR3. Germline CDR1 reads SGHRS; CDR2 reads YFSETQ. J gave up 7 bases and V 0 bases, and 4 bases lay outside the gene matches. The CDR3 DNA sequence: TGCGCCAGCAGCTTGGCGGGAGGTGGTAATGAGCAGTTCTTC. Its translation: CASSLAGGGNEQFF.

Here the CDR3 DNA reads TGTGCCAGCAGCTCTGGACAGCCCTATTACGGCTACACCTTC. It yields the protein CASSSGQPYYGYTF. The chain has TRBV6-5 and TRBJ1-2; TRBD1 might be the D (6 bases). There are 14 residues in the CDR3. V dropped 6 bases and J dropped 8 bases, with 19 bases sitting between them. Germline V gene sequence: CDR1 MNHEY, CDR2 SVGAGI.

The CDR3 region is CAWSGQPGNEKLFF. CDR3 DNA: TGTGCCTGGAGCGGACAGCCAGGCAATGAAAAACTGTTTTTT. The gene calls are TRBV30 and TRBJ1-4, with D possibly TRBD1 on 6 matching bases. This CDR3 has 14 residues. Germline V gene lookup returns CDR1 GTSNPN and CDR2 SVGIG (reference sequence). V lost 3 bases, J lost 5 bases, and 13 bases lay in between. The variable domain in full, with the rest retrieved from reference TRBV30 and TRBJ1-4, is SQTIHQWPATLVQPVGSPLSLECTVEGTSNPNLYWYRQAAGRGLQLLFYSVGIGQISSEVPQNLSASRPQDRQFILSSKKLLLSDSGFYLCAWSGQPGNEKLFFGSGTQLSVL.

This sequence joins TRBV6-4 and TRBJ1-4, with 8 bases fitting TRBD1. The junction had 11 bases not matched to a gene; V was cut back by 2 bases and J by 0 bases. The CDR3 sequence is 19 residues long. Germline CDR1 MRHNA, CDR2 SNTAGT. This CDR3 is CASSDLGQGFNATNEKLFF. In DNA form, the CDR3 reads TGTGCCAGCAGTGACCTCGGACAGGGCTTTAATGCAACTAATGAAAAACTGTTTTTT.

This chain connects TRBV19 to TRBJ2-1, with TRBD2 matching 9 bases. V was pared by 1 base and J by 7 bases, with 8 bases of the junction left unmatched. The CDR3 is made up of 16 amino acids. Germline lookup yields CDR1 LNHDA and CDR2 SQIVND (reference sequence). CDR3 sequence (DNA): TGTGCCAGTAGTATAGTTCTAGCGGGAAAGAGGAATGAGCAGTTCTTC. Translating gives CASSIVLAGKRNEQFF.

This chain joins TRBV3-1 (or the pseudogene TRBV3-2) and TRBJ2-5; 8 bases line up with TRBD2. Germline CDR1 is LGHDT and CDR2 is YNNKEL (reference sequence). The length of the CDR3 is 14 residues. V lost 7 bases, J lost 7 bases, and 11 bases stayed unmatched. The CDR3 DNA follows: TGTGCCAGCACCTTGACTGGACTAGCCGCGACCCAGTACTTC. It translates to CASTLTGLAATQYF.

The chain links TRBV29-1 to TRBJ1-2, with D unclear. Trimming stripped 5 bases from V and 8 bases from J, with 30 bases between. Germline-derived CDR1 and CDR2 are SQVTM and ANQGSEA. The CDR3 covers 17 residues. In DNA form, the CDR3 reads TGCAGCGTTTGTCCTCTAAGGAGAGGAGACGAGAGTGACGGCTACACCTTC. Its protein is CSVCPLRRGDESDGYTF.

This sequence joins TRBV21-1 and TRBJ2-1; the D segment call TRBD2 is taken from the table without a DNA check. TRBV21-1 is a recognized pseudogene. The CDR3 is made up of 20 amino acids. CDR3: CASSPRGTSELHWSYNEQFF. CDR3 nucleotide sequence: TGTGCCAGCAGTCCTAGGGGGACTAGCGAACTCCATTGGTCCTACAATGAGCAGTTCTTC.

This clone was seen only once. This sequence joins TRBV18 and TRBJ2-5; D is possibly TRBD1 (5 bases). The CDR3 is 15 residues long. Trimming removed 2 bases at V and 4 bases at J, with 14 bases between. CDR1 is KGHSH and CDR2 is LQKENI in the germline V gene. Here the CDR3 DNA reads TGTGCCAGCTCACCAGGACGGCAGGGCGGAGAGACCCAGTACTTC. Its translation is CASSPGRQGGETQYF.

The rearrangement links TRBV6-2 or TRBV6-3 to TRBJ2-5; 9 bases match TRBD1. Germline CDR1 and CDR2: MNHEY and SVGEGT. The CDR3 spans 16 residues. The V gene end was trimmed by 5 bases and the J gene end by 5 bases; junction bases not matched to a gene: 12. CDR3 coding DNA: TGTGCCAGCAGTAACCGGGACAGGGTCCATGGGGAGACCCAGTACTTC. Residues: CASSNRDRVHGETQYF.